Listed here is a single TCR beta chain. Its antigen is still unknown. All of the isolated RNA was reverse transcribed, so expressed TCRB transcripts were sequenced. The data were produced by immunoSEQ multiplex PCR, yet TCRdb's version contains in-frame clones alone and is incomplete. The sample gives hundreds of thousands of clones, over 13% of which show up once; 0.035% to 0.045% is in the top ten. This CDR3 is 14 amino acids long. Per the germline V gene, CDR1 is SGHDN and CDR2 is FVKESK. V was trimmed by 0 bases and J by 3 bases, leaving 8 bases between them. This entry is derived from a study of beta chain features in type 1 diabetes. On the study more broadly: There was similarity between patients and healthy donors in age, gender and cell yields. Regarding the study as a whole: Type 1 diabetes patients had TCRB CDR3s that were shorter (moderately but significantly so) in all four CD4+ subsets.

Purity exceeding 95% was reached by all sorted populations. This chain joins TRBV14 and TRBJ1-1; D is undetermined. The specimen sequenced was naive CD4+ T cells from blood. The clonotype was recovered from a man between 18 and 29 years old with type 1 diabetes. This CDR3 is CASSQDTGYTEAFF. The CDR3 region has the DNA TGTGCCAGCAGCCAAGATACGGGATACACTGAAGCTTTCTTT.